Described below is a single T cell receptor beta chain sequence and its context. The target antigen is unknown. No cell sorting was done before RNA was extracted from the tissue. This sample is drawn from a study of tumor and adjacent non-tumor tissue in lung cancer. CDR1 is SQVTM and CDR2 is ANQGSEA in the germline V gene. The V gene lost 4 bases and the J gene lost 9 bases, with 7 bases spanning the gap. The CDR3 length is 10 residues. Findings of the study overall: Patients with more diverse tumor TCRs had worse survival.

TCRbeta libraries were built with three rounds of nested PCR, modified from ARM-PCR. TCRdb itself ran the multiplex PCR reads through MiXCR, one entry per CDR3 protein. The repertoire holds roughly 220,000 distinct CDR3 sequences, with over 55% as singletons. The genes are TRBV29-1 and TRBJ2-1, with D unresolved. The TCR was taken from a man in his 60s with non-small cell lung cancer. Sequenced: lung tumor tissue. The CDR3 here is CSVVRVEQFF. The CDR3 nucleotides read TGCAGCGTTGTGAGAGTTGAGCAGTTCTTC.